In this sample, the clone carrying this T cell receptor beta chain turned up many times. Trimming stripped 1 base from V and 2 bases from J, with 13 bases between. CDR1 and CDR2 from the germline V gene are MNHEY and SMNVEV (reference sequence). There are 16 residues in the CDR3. The sample belongs to a study of blood T cell repertoires in COVID-19. Background on the study: The United States, Italy and Spain provided the acute and convalescent COVID-19 samples. Nucleic acid was either cDNA or gDNA, and it came from T cells, B-cell-depleted T cells, or PBMCs.

In the original workflow: Amplification of reference gene primers provided the estimated nucleated cell counts. Measured with immunoSEQ multiplex PCR; TCRdb has only the in-frame clones, and not every one. V and J calls and clone size are copied from that table; D and trimming were computed from the DNA. The data show fewer than 250,000 clones, 86% seen once. The specimen was peripheral blood. The V call is TRBV27, the J call TRBJ2-3, with a tentative D call TRBD2 (5 bases). The clonotype comes from a woman aged 60-75 years who had recovered from COVID-19. CDR3 loop: CASSLLGQEATDTQYF. The CDR3 region has the DNA TGTGCCAGCAGTTTATTAGGGCAGGAGGCCACAGATACGCAGTATTTT.